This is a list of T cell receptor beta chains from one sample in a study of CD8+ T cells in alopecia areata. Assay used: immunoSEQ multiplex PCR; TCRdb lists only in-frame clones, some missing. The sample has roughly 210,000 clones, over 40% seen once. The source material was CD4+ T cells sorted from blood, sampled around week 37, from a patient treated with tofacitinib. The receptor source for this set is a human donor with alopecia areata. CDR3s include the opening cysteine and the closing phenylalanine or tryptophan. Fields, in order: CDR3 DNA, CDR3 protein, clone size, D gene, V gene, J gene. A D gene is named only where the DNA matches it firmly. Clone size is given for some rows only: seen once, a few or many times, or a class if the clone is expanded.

CDR3nt: TGTGCCAGCAGTTACACGAGCGGGAGCACCAAAAACATTCAGTACTTC
CDR3aa: CASSYTSGSTKNIQYF
abundance: -
d_gene: TRBD2
v_gene: TRBV6-5
j_gene: TRBJ2-4

CDR3nt: TGTGCCAGCAGCTTGGAAATAGCGGGGTACAATGAGCAGTTCTTC
CDR3aa: CASSLEIAGYNEQFF
abundance: once
d_gene: TRBD2
v_gene: TRBV5-6
j_gene: TRBJ2-1

CDR3nt: TGCGCCAGCAGCCCAAATGTGGACAGGGACGGCGAGCAGTACTTC
CDR3aa: CASSPNVDRDGEQYF
abundance: -
d_gene: TRBD1
v_gene: TRBV5-1
j_gene: TRBJ2-7

CDR3nt: TGTGCCAGCAGCGTAGGAGACAGGGGGCCAGATACGCAGTATTTT
CDR3aa: CASSVGDRGPDTQYF
abundance: -
d_gene: TRBD1
v_gene: TRBV9
j_gene: TRBJ2-3

CDR3nt: TGCAGCACACGGGGAGGTGGCCGGAGTGGGTTGGAGACCCAGTACTTC
CDR3aa: CSTRGGGRSGLETQYF
abundance: -
d_gene: -
v_gene: TRBV29-1
j_gene: TRBJ2-5

CDR3nt: TGTGCCAGCAGTGTAGACAGCGAAAGGGCGAAGTACTTC
CDR3aa: CASSVDSERAKYF
abundance: once
d_gene: -
v_gene: TRBV6-6
j_gene: TRBJ2-7

CDR3nt: TGTGCCAGCAGCCCAGAGGCCGGCCAGCTCGAGACCCAGTACTTC
CDR3aa: CASSPEAGQLETQYF
abundance: -
d_gene: -
v_gene: TRBV5-4
j_gene: TRBJ2-5

CDR3nt: TGTGCCACCGAGGTGCGGAATACGCAGTATTTT
CDR3aa: CATEVRNTQYF
abundance: few
d_gene: -
v_gene: TRBV10-3
j_gene: TRBJ2-3

CDR3nt: TGTGCCAGCAGTTACTCGGTAGGCGGGAGAGGAGATACGCAGTATTTT
CDR3aa: CASSYSVGGRGDTQYF
abundance: -
d_gene: TRBD2
v_gene: TRBV6-5
j_gene: TRBJ2-3

CDR3nt: TGCGCCAGCAGCTTGTCGGGGGAGGTCTACGAGCAGTACTTC
CDR3aa: CASSLSGEVYEQYF
abundance: few
d_gene: -
v_gene: TRBV5-1
j_gene: TRBJ2-7

CDR3nt: TGCGCCAGCAGCCAAGAGGGACAGGGCCGGGCGTATGGCAATCAGCCCCAGCATTTT
CDR3aa: CASSQEGQGRAYGNQPQHF
abundance: -
d_gene: TRBD1
v_gene: TRBV4-1
j_gene: TRBJ1-5

CDR3nt: TGCAGCGTTGTGGGGGGGTTGGACAATGAGCAGTTCTTC
CDR3aa: CSVVGGLDNEQFF
abundance: few
d_gene: TRBD2
v_gene: TRBV29-1
j_gene: TRBJ2-1

CDR3nt: TGTGCCAGCAGTGAAGGAGACAGGGGGCGTGAGGATACGCAGTATTTT
CDR3aa: CASSEGDRGREDTQYF
abundance: few
d_gene: TRBD1
v_gene: TRBV6-1
j_gene: TRBJ2-3

CDR3nt: TGTGCCAGCAGCTTGCGGGTGAACACTGAAGCTTTCTTT
CDR3aa: CASSLRVNTEAFF
abundance: few
d_gene: -
v_gene: TRBV11-1
j_gene: TRBJ1-1

CDR3nt: TGCGCCAGCAGAGCCACACTCACAGATACGCAGTATTTT
CDR3aa: CASRATLTDTQYF
abundance: -
d_gene: -
v_gene: TRBV5-1
j_gene: TRBJ2-3

CDR3nt: TGTGCCAGTAACACCCGCGGGCAGGGATACAATGAGCAGTTCTTC
CDR3aa: CASNTRGQGYNEQFF
abundance: -
d_gene: -
v_gene: TRBV19
j_gene: TRBJ2-1

CDR3nt: TGTGCCAGCAGTCGAGGGCCCCGGTGGGGTCAGCCCCAGCATTTT
CDR3aa: CASSRGPRWGQPQHF
abundance: many
d_gene: -
v_gene: TRBV6-6
j_gene: TRBJ1-5

CDR3nt: TGCGCCAGCAGCCAAGAGACCCCCCGCAGGGAGACCCAGTACTTC
CDR3aa: CASSQETPRRETQYF
abundance: -
d_gene: -
v_gene: TRBV4-1
j_gene: TRBJ2-5

CDR3nt: TGTGCCAGCAAGGGGACTAGGGCAGAGACCCAGTACTTC
CDR3aa: CASKGTRAETQYF
abundance: -
d_gene: TRBD2
v_gene: TRBV2
j_gene: TRBJ2-5

CDR3nt: TGTGCCAGCAGTCCCCGGGGTCAGCCCCAGCATTTT
CDR3aa: CASSPRGQPQHF
abundance: -
d_gene: -
v_gene: TRBV27
j_gene: TRBJ1-5

CDR3nt: TGTGCCAGCAGCGGACCCCAGGACTCCTACGAGCAGTACTTC
CDR3aa: CASSGPQDSYEQYF
abundance: -
d_gene: -
v_gene: TRBV7-2
j_gene: TRBJ2-7

CDR3nt: TGCAGCGTCCTGACAGGGGACACTGAAGCTTTCTTT
CDR3aa: CSVLTGDTEAFF
abundance: -
d_gene: TRBD1
v_gene: TRBV29-1
j_gene: TRBJ1-1

CDR3nt: TGTGCCAGCAGTTTCTATTCGGCGGGAGGGCCAGAGACCCAGTACTTC
CDR3aa: CASSFYSAGGPETQYF
abundance: -
d_gene: TRBD2
v_gene: TRBV27
j_gene: TRBJ2-5

CDR3nt: TGTGCCAGCAGCGTCGGCAGGGATGAGACCCAGTACTTC
CDR3aa: CASSVGRDETQYF
abundance: -
d_gene: -
v_gene: TRBV9
j_gene: TRBJ2-5

CDR3nt: TGTGCCAGCAGTGCAGGACGCTCTGGGGCCAACGTCCTGACTTTC
CDR3aa: CASSAGRSGANVLTF
abundance: -
d_gene: -
v_gene: TRBV25-1
j_gene: TRBJ2-6

CDR3nt: TGTGCCAGCACTCCCCGGGACAGAAGAAACACTGAAGCTTTCTTT
CDR3aa: CASTPRDRRNTEAFF
abundance: few
d_gene: TRBD1
v_gene: TRBV28
j_gene: TRBJ1-1

CDR3nt: TGTGCCAGTATGGGACAGGGGTACAATGAGCAGTTCTTC
CDR3aa: CASMGQGYNEQFF
abundance: few
d_gene: TRBD1
v_gene: TRBV2
j_gene: TRBJ2-1

CDR3nt: TGTGCCAGCAGCTTAAAGACAGTCTATGGCTACACCTTC
CDR3aa: CASSLKTVYGYTF
abundance: few
d_gene: -
v_gene: TRBV7-2
j_gene: TRBJ1-2

CDR3nt: TGCAGCACAACCGGTTTCAGGGGAAGCTCCTACGAGCAGTACTTC
CDR3aa: CSTTGFRGSSYEQYF
abundance: -
d_gene: -
v_gene: TRBV29-1
j_gene: TRBJ2-7

CDR3nt: TGTGCCTGGAGTAGAGGGACAGCTCCTCTCTACGAGCAGTACTTC
CDR3aa: CAWSRGTAPLYEQYF
abundance: -
d_gene: TRBD1
v_gene: TRBV30
j_gene: TRBJ2-7

CDR3nt: TGTGCCAGCAGTGACCGAAATCAGCCCCAGCATTTT
CDR3aa: CASSDRNQPQHF
abundance: -
d_gene: -
v_gene: TRBV2
j_gene: TRBJ1-5

CDR3nt: TGTGCCAGCAGACGAACAGGGTTCACTGAAGCTTTCTTT
CDR3aa: CASRRTGFTEAFF
abundance: few
d_gene: -
v_gene: TRBV11-3
j_gene: TRBJ1-1

CDR3nt: TGCAGCGTTGAGGGACAGGGAATTTCCTACAATGAGCAGTTCTTC
CDR3aa: CSVEGQGISYNEQFF
abundance: few
d_gene: TRBD1
v_gene: TRBV29-1
j_gene: TRBJ2-1

CDR3nt: TGTGCCAGCAGTGACGGGCGGGCTGGCTACACCTTC
CDR3aa: CASSDGRAGYTF
abundance: few
d_gene: -
v_gene: TRBV6-4
j_gene: TRBJ1-2

CDR3nt: TGTGCCAGCAGTTTCGGCACTACAGAGACCCAGTACTTC
CDR3aa: CASSFGTTETQYF
abundance: -
d_gene: -
v_gene: TRBV28
j_gene: TRBJ2-5

CDR3nt: TGCGCCAGCAGCCCCGGACTAGCGGGCTACTACGAGCAGTACTTC
CDR3aa: CASSPGLAGYYEQYF
abundance: few
d_gene: TRBD2
v_gene: TRBV5-1
j_gene: TRBJ2-7

CDR3nt: TGCGCCAGCAGCTTGGAGCCCCACTCATACGAGCAGTACTTC
CDR3aa: CASSLEPHSYEQYF
abundance: once
d_gene: -
v_gene: TRBV5-1
j_gene: TRBJ2-7

CDR3nt: TGCGCCAGCAGCCTAACGCGTGACTACGAGCAGTACTTC
CDR3aa: CASSLTRDYEQYF
abundance: few
d_gene: -
v_gene: TRBV4-1
j_gene: TRBJ2-7

CDR3nt: TGCGCCAGCAGTCAGCCCGACCCCAGAGGGGGCAACGGGGAGCTGTTTTTT
CDR3aa: CASSQPDPRGGNGELFF
abundance: -
d_gene: TRBD1
v_gene: TRBV23-1
j_gene: TRBJ2-2

CDR3nt: TGTGCCAGCAGCTTGTCGCAGATCAATCAGCCCCAGCATTTT
CDR3aa: CASSLSQINQPQHF
abundance: few
d_gene: -
v_gene: TRBV5-6
j_gene: TRBJ1-5

CDR3nt: TGTGCCAGCAGCGTAGACCCGACGGCCGTTAAGGGTGGCTACACCTTC
CDR3aa: CASSVDPTAVKGGYTF
abundance: -
d_gene: -
v_gene: TRBV9
j_gene: TRBJ1-2

CDR3nt: TGTGCCAGCAGCCGTGGACAGTCGACAGATACGCAGTATTTT
CDR3aa: CASSRGQSTDTQYF
abundance: many
d_gene: -
v_gene: TRBV7-2
j_gene: TRBJ2-3

CDR3nt: TGTGCCAGCAGCTTGATGACAGGGGATAGCTATGGCTACACCTTC
CDR3aa: CASSLMTGDSYGYTF
abundance: -
d_gene: TRBD1
v_gene: TRBV11-2
j_gene: TRBJ1-2

CDR3nt: TGCAGCGTTGAACCCCGACTCGGGGAGACCAACGGCTACACCTTC
CDR3aa: CSVEPRLGETNGYTF
abundance: -
d_gene: -
v_gene: TRBV29-1
j_gene: TRBJ1-2

CDR3nt: TGTGCCAGCAGCTTTAACTCCTACAATGAGCAGTTCTTC
CDR3aa: CASSFNSYNEQFF
abundance: -
d_gene: -
v_gene: TRBV7-2
j_gene: TRBJ2-1

CDR3nt: TGTGCCAGCAGTCTAGGGGAAAATGCAGGGAATGAGCAGTTCTTC
CDR3aa: CASSLGENAGNEQFF
abundance: few
d_gene: -
v_gene: TRBV9
j_gene: TRBJ2-1

CDR3nt: TGCAGCGGGCTGGGGAGGCTCCAAGAGACCCAGTACTTC
CDR3aa: CSGLGRLQETQYF
abundance: -
d_gene: -
v_gene: TRBV29-1
j_gene: TRBJ2-5

CDR3nt: TGTGCCAGCAGCCGCGGGACAGGATCGACAGATACGCAGTATTTT
CDR3aa: CASSRGTGSTDTQYF
abundance: many
d_gene: TRBD1
v_gene: TRBV7-2
j_gene: TRBJ2-3

CDR3nt: TGTGCCAGCAGCTTAGATGGCGGGAGTAACATTCAGTACTTC
CDR3aa: CASSLDGGSNIQYF
abundance: few
d_gene: TRBD2
v_gene: TRBV7-2
j_gene: TRBJ2-4

CDR3nt: TGCAGCGTTGAGAGAGGGAATGAGCAGTTCTTC
CDR3aa: CSVERGNEQFF
abundance: -
d_gene: -
v_gene: TRBV29-1
j_gene: TRBJ2-1

CDR3nt: TGTGCCAGCAGTTTAACCTTCTTCTCCTACGAGCAGTACTTC
CDR3aa: CASSLTFFSYEQYF
abundance: few
d_gene: -
v_gene: TRBV27
j_gene: TRBJ2-7